These 2 T cell receptor beta chains were all obtained from the same sample, sequenced in a study of T cells in Graves' hyperthyroidism and ophthalmopathy. RNA transcripts served as the template for amplifying TCR beta CDR3 regions. HTBI primers were the set used in a first-round RT-PCR of the TCR CDR3. TCRdb reanalysed the multiplex PCR reads using MiXCR and keeps one entry per CDR3 protein. The sample holds about 330,000 distinct CDR3 sequences, roughly 13% seen once. Sequencing input: blood. These receptors all stem from a middle-aged woman with Graves' ophthalmopathy.

This chain connects TRBV9 to TRBJ2-2; weak D call: TRBD1 (6 bases). The CDR3 is 15 amino acids. Trimming took off 4 bases at V and 2 bases at J, with 12 bases between the two ends. Looked up from germline, CDR1 is SGDLS and CDR2 is YYNGEE. CDR3 loop: CASSIAGTNTGELFF. The CDR3 DNA reads as TGTGCCAGCAGCATAGCTGGGACAAACACCGGGGAGCTGTTTTTT.

Remarks on this clonotype: A much larger clone lies one base from this, so it may be a read error. The chain carries TRBV27 and TRBJ2-1; D is unclear. The CDR3 length is 16 residues. The V and J ends lost 3 bases and 0 bases respectively, with 12 bases between them. CDR1 is MNHEY and CDR2 is SMNVEV in the germline V gene (reference sequence). The CDR3 loop is CASSFTDSSSYNEQFF. The DNA of the CDR3 is TGTGCCAGCAGTTTCACAGATTCGAGCTCCTACAATGAGCAGTTCTTC.